Listed below are T cell receptor beta chains from one sample, sequenced in a study of T cells in localized non-small cell lung cancer. Method: immunoSEQ multiplex PCR; TCRdb's copy keeps in-frame clones and lacks some. Of 13,000 to 15,000 clones listed, about 80% are singletons. Sequences were derived from peripheral blood, sampled before any cancer treatment. The origin of the receptors is a female donor over 55 with stage I squamous cell lung carcinoma. CDR3s include the opening cysteine and the closing phenylalanine or tryptophan. Not all rows give a size; the values are once, few, many and, for expanded clones, a class.

V gene	clone size	J gene	CDR3 protein
TRBV5-8	-	TRBJ2-4	CASSVNVAQYF
TRBV7-2	-	TRBJ1-3	CASSQEPGIGGNTIYF
TRBV11-2	once	TRBJ1-3	CASSLRGSSGNTIYF
TRBV2	-	TRBJ2-7	CASSGRGYEQYF
TRBV5-1	-	TRBJ1-1	CASSLVVRGLTEAFF
TRBV14	-	TRBJ1-1	CASSSTGKTEAFF
TRBV5-1	-	TRBJ1-2	CASSLGESPSGYTF
TRBV7-2	-	TRBJ2-7	CASSVGTSIREQYF
TRBV10-1	-	TRBJ1-3	CASSLTPREGAHGNTIYF
TRBV29-1	-	TRBJ1-1	CSVGDSYEAFF
TRBV19	-	TRBJ1-2	CASSLQPRGAAGYTF
TRBV28	-	TRBJ1-2	CASSLYRGLGGYTF
TRBV20-1	-	TRBJ1-1	CSALLKVGAFF
TRBV4-2	-	TRBJ1-1	CASIPSPGERTEAFF
TRBV5-1	-	TRBJ1-6	CASSNRESSYNSPLHF
TRBV18	-	TRBJ2-1	CASSPSHSYNEQFF
TRBV6-5	-	TRBJ2-1	CASTPDFADEQFF
TRBV19	-	TRBJ1-3	CASTKGGAGNTIYF
TRBV2	-	TRBJ1-2	CASSGSRNTYGYTF
TRBV10-3	-	TRBJ1-1	CAISESRGASDTEAFF
TRBV19	-	TRBJ2-3	CASRRDRGPKDTQYF
TRBV9	-	TRBJ1-5	CASSAHSHNQPQHF
TRBV14	-	TRBJ2-1	CASSQLDSYNEQFF
TRBV30	-	TRBJ1-4	CAWSGGGIGEKLFF
TRBV6-5	-	TRBJ1-6	CASSYSQGSNSPLHF
TRBV5-6	-	TRBJ1-2	CASSLGGAGLNGYTF
TRBV30	-	TRBJ2-2	CAWGTGGGTGELFF
TRBV6-5	-	TRBJ1-5	CASSSAVGRGQPQHF
TRBV4-2	-	TRBJ1-3	CASSQEGPTSGNTIYF
TRBV11-2	-	TRBJ2-7	CASSFASGPSYEQYF
TRBV7-8	-	TRBJ2-6	CASSLAPDRGPEGANVLTF
TRBV7-3	-	TRBJ1-1	CASSARGNTEAFF